Each of the 25 T cell receptor beta chains below was sequenced from the same sample in a study of blood T cell repertoires in COVID-19 (dated by TCRdb to 2019 to 2021). To prepare the library, the immunoSEQ multiplex PCR assay was applied. This immuneACCESS table, as held by TCRdb, lists in-frame sequences with V and J called but not all clones. Of the missing ones, under half trace to an unresolved V gene in checked studies; the others have no known cause. Recorded for this sample are 200,000 to 250,000 clones; 84% of them occurred a single time. Under 2% of the sample lies in the top ten. The source material was PBMCs or T cells enriched from blood (not recorded which). These receptors were taken from a man between 60 and 70 years old who had recovered from COVID-19.

This clone was seen a single time. The chain couples TRBV4-2 to TRBJ1-5; maybe TRBD1 (6 bases). The CDR3 loop spans 13 amino acids. Germline V gives CDR1 LGHNA, CDR2 YNFKEQ. V lost 4 bases, J lost 5 bases, and 9 bases lay in between. The DNA for the CDR3 is TGTGCCAGCAGCCCCTACAGGGATCAGCCCCAGCATTTT. Its protein is CASSPYRDQPQHF.

The rearrangement links TRBV18 to TRBJ2-5; no clear D. The CDR3 runs to 14 residues. Germline CDR1 and CDR2: KGHSH and LQKENI. V dropped 1 base and J dropped 4 bases, with 10 bases sitting between them. CDR3 DNA: TGTGCCAGCTCACCACAAGGAGCAGTAGAGACCCAGTACTTC. As protein: CASSPQGAVETQYF. Full variable domain (missing parts from reference TRBV18 and TRBJ2-5): NAGVMQNPRHLVRRRGQEARLRCSPMKGHSHVYWYRQLPEEGLKFMVYLQKENIIDESGMPKERFSAEFPKEGPSILRIQQVVRGDSAAYFCASSPQGAVETQYFGPGTRLLVL.

The chain uses TRBV28 and TRBJ2-7; 8 bases are shared with TRBD1. Germline V gene lookup returns CDR1 MDHEN and CDR2 SYDVKM. This CDR3 is built from 17 residues. Trimming took 5 bases from V and 2 from J; bases not matched to a gene: 14. CDR3 DNA: TGTGCCAGCAGTCTCGTCACCGGACAGGGCGAACCCTACGAGCAGTACTTC. Amino acids: CASSLVTGQGEPYEQYF.

The chain employs TRBV6-1 and TRBJ2-1, with 7 bases that match TRBD2. The CDR3 runs 15 residues. Trimming at V came to 11 bases and at J to 2 bases, leaving 12 bases not matched to a gene. Germline V gene lookup returns CDR1 MNHNS and CDR2 SASEGT. The CDR3 sequence: CAVGASGLPYNEQFF. For the CDR3, the DNA is TGTGCCGTTGGGGCTAGCGGTCTTCCCTACAATGAGCAGTTCTTC.

The chain joins TRBV4-3 to TRBJ2-5; the D gene is possibly TRBD1 (6 bases). V was trimmed by 2 bases and J by 4 bases, leaving 11 bases between them. This CDR3 is 14 amino acids long. In germline, CDR1 is LGHNA, CDR2 YSLEER. Here the CDR3 DNA reads TGCGCCAGCAGCCAAACCACCAGGGGAGAGACCCAGTACTTC. As protein: CASSQTTRGETQYF.

V gene TRBV2 combines with J gene TRBJ1-3; 8 positions match TRBD1. In germline, CDR1 is SNHLY, CDR2 FYNNEI. V lost 5 bases, J lost 0 bases, and 3 bases stayed unmatched. The CDR3 runs to 15 residues. CDR3 bases: TGTGCCAGCAGTCGTGGGACAGGCTCTGGAAACACCATATATTTT. The encoded protein is CASSRGTGSGNTIYF.

The V call is TRBV3-1 (or the pseudogene TRBV3-2), the J call TRBJ2-7, with TRBD1 as a possible D gene (5 bases). Germline values: CDR1 LGHDT, CDR2 YNNKEL (reference sequence). The CDR3 sequence is 10 residues long. The V and J ends lost 8 bases and 3 bases respectively, with 5 bases between them. CDR3 DNA: TGTGCCAGCGGACACTACGAGCAGTACTTC. Encoded protein: CASGHYEQYF.

The rearrangement uses TRBV11-2 and TRBJ1-1; D is possibly TRBD1 (5 bases). V was pared by 5 bases and J by 1 base, with 8 bases between. The CDR3 loop spans 13 amino acids. Per germline, CDR1 SGHAT and CDR2 FQNNGV. CDR3 bases: TGTGCCAGCAGCGCCGGACAGAACACTGAAGCTTTCTTT. Translating gives CASSAGQNTEAFF.

The chain is built from TRBV5-6 and TRBJ2-7; weak D call: TRBD2 (6 bases). The CDR3 loop spans 13 amino acids. The germline CDR1 and CDR2 sequences are SGHDT and YYEEEE. Trimming removed 0 bases from V and 4 bases from J, with 8 bases in between. The CDR3 reads CASSLVGRYEQYF. The CDR3 coding sequence is TGTGCCAGCAGCTTGGTGGGGAGGTACGAGCAGTACTTC.

The genes are TRBV19 and TRBJ1-2; 9 bases align to TRBD1. Trimming removed 7 bases from V and 4 bases from J; junction bases left unmatched: 10. Germline V gene lookup returns CDR1 LNHDA and CDR2 SQIVND (reference sequence). This CDR3 has 15 amino acids. For the CDR3, the DNA is TGTGCCAGTACCGCGAGCCCGGACAGGGGCTATGGCTACACCTTC. Amino acid sequence: CASTASPDRGYGYTF.

The V gene is TRBV11-2, the J gene TRBJ2-2; TRBD1 matches at 8 bases. The V segment lost 3 bases and the J segment 5 bases; nucleotides outside the gene matches: 8. There are 16 residues in the CDR3. CDR1 SGHAT and CDR2 FQNNGV come from the germline V gene. The CDR3 sequence is CASSFRTGTLTGELFF. The CDR3 nucleotides read TGTGCCAGCAGCTTTAGGACAGGGACCTTGACCGGGGAGCTGTTTTTT.

This chain joins TRBV25-1 and TRBJ1-5, with D maybe TRBD1 (5 bases). From germline, CDR1 is MGHDK and CDR2 SYGVNS. The CDR3 is 14 amino acids. V was trimmed by 1 base and J by 6 bases, leaving 10 bases between them. CDR3 sequence reads: CASSELGEGQPQHF. CDR3 sequence (DNA): TGTGCCAGCAGTGAATTGGGGGAGGGTCAGCCCCAGCATTTT.

This clone occurred once. This chain uses TRBV5-6 with TRBJ1-1; 7 nucleotides align to TRBD1. Germline V CDR1 and CDR2: SGHDT, YYEEEE. The CDR3 loop spans 14 amino acids. The ends lost 2 bases at V and 5 bases at J; junction bases unmatched: 6. The CDR3 DNA reads as TGTGCCAGCAGCTTCGGAGGGGGCTGGACTGAAGCTTTCTTT. Its protein is CASSFGGGWTEAFF.

V and J are TRBV10-3 and TRBJ2-3; tentatively, D is TRBD1 (5 bases). In germline, CDR1 is ENHRY, CDR2 SYGVKD. The CDR3 runs 14 residues. V dropped 4 bases and J dropped 0 bases, with 8 bases sitting between them. DNA for the CDR3: TGTGCCATCAGTGGACAGACTAGCACAGATACGCAGTATTTT. Its translation is CAISGQTSTDTQYF.

This clone is medium-sized (0.01 to 0.1%). This chain joins TRBV9 and TRBJ1-1; 7 bases fit TRBD1. Germline lookup yields CDR1 SGDLS and CDR2 YYNGEE. The V and J ends lost 4 bases and 7 bases, in that order; junction bases with no gene match: 10. This CDR3 comprises 14 residues. As DNA, the CDR3 is TGTGCCAGCAGCCCCCGACAGGGAGGTGTTGAAGCTTTCTTT. Its protein product is CASSPRQGGVEAFF.

This clone has a single count. The CDR3 nucleotides read TGTGCCAGCAGCTCCCGGGACACTGATGAAGCTTTCTTT. Translating gives CASSSRDTDEAFF. The chain joins TRBV7-9 to TRBJ1-1, with D possibly being TRBD1 (6 bases). This CDR3 spans 13 amino acids. Looked up from germline, CDR1 is SEHNR and CDR2 is FQNEAQ (reference sequence). Between the trimmed V and J ends, which lost 4 bases and 7 bases, there was a span of 13 bases.

The V and J genes are TRBV19 and TRBJ2-3; perhaps TRBD2 as D (5 bases). Deletions cut 4 bases from V and 3 bases from J, with 14 bases between. The CDR3 length is 15 residues. The germline V gene encodes CDR1 LNHDA and CDR2 SQIVND (reference sequence). The DNA for the CDR3 is TGTGCCAGTAGTAAGACATCACCGGGGACAGATACGCAGTATTTT. Residues: CASSKTSPGTDTQYF.

The V gene is TRBV4-2, the J gene TRBJ1-4, with 11 bases matching TRBD1. J was trimmed by 8 bases and V by 1 base; bases with no gene match: 6. This CDR3 contains 16 residues. CDR1 is LGHNA and CDR2 is YNFKEQ in the germline V gene. As DNA, the CDR3 is TGTGCCAGCAGCCAAGGCCGGACAGGGGGCGAGGAAAAACTGTTTTTT. Residues: CASSQGRTGGEEKLFF.

The V and J genes are TRBV10-1 and TRBJ1-6; 10 bases line up with TRBD1. CDR3 size: 15 residues. Trimming at V came to 2 bases and at J to 7 bases, leaving 2 bases not matched to a gene. CDR1 is WNHNN and CDR2 is SYGVQD in the germline V gene (reference sequence). Here the CDR3 reads CASSELGQGNSPLHF. The CDR3 region has the DNA TGCGCCAGCAGTGAGCTGGGACAGGGGAATTCACCCCTCCACTTT.

This chain uses TRBV10-3 with TRBJ1-1; D ambiguous. The CDR3 contains 14 residues. The V end was cut by 6 bases, the J end by 1 base, with 12 bases between. Germline V gene sequence: CDR1 ENHRY, CDR2 SYGVKD. CDR3 loop: CAISQDLGNTEAFF. CDR3 DNA: TGTGCCATCAGCCAGGACTTGGGGAACACTGAAGCTTTCTTT.

This chain connects TRBV10-3 to TRBJ2-7; TRBD2 might be the D (6 bases). Trimming pared 5 bases from V and 4 bases from J, leaving 18 bases between. This CDR3 contains 15 residues. Germline CDR1 and CDR2: ENHRY and SYGVKD. In DNA form, the CDR3 reads TGTGCCATCAGTCTAAGCCAGGGACTTAGGTACGAGCAGTACTTC. Translating gives CAISLSQGLRYEQYF.

The rearrangement joins TRBV19 to TRBJ2-1; 14 bases map to TRBD2. V lost 6 bases, J lost 4 bases, and 5 bases stayed unmatched. Germline lookup yields CDR1 LNHDA and CDR2 SQIVND (reference sequence). This CDR3 spans 16 amino acids. The CDR3 coding sequence is TGTGCCAGTAGCCCTGGACTAGCGGGGGGTTACAATGAGCAGTTCTTC. Its translation is CASSPGLAGGYNEQFF.

The chain employs TRBV5-4 and TRBJ2-3, with 10 bases identical to TRBD1. From germline, CDR1 is SGHNT and CDR2 YYREEE (reference sequence). This CDR3 spans 14 amino acids. V dropped 7 bases and J dropped 6; count of bases not matched to a gene: 8. The CDR3 DNA is TGTGCCAGCCAATTGGACAGGGGGTTGGATACGCAGTATTTT. Translated, it gives CASQLDRGLDTQYF.

The chain recombines TRBV9 with TRBJ2-1, with a possible D match to TRBD1 (6 bases). The germline gives CDR1 SGDLS, CDR2 YYNGEE. This CDR3 spans 17 amino acids. Trimming took 4 bases from V and 5 from J, leaving 22 bases between them. This chain's CDR3 is CASSLSLARGFNNEQFF. CDR3 DNA: TGTGCCAGCAGCTTATCCTTAGCGAGGGGGTTTAACAATGAGCAGTTCTTC.

Points on this clone: This sample includes further DNA sequences coding for the same CDR3. J is TRBJ1-5 and V is TRBV18, with 9 bases lining up with TRBD1. Germline values: CDR1 KGHSH, CDR2 LQKENI. The CDR3 consists of 14 residues. After removal of 2 bases from V and 4 bases from J, the junction contained 0 bases not matched to a gene. This CDR3 reads CASSPGTGNQPQHF. CDR3 bases: TGTGCCAGCTCACCAGGGACAGGGAATCAGCCCCAGCATTTT.